One sample yielded the 20 T cell receptor beta chains listed below, sequenced in a study of blood T cells in healthy people across ages. PCR was performed a second time for roughly 7 to 12 cycles using a sample-barcoded 5' primer and a J-beta primer mix. TCRdb re-analysed the 5' RACE reads in MiXCR, keeping a single row per CDR3 protein. The sample lists around 1,700,000 distinct CDR3 sequences, over 25% seen once, with around 7.7% in the top ten. Sequenced: blood. The receptors were sampled from a woman in her 30s in good health.

CDR3 DNA sequence: TGTGCCAGCAGCCGAGCTCTAACGGGGGCTTGGGAGCAGTTCTTC. Its translation is CASSRALTGAWEQFF. This chain uses TRBV7-3 with TRBJ2-1; D tentatively fits TRBD1 or TRBD2 (6 bases each). The V gene's germline CDR1 is SGHTA and CDR2 FQGTGA. The V end was cut by 5 bases, the J end by 10 bases, with 21 bases between. The CDR3 runs to 15 residues.

The CDR3 loop is CASSLRGQVPYGYTF. The CDR3 DNA follows: TGTGCCAGCAGCTTGAGGGGACAGGTACCCTATGGCTACACCTTC. The chain couples TRBV7-2 to TRBJ1-2, with TRBD1 matching over 8 bases. V gave up 3 bases and J gave up 4 bases; unmatched junction bases: 7. The CDR3 totals 15 residues. Germline values: CDR1 SGHTA, CDR2 FQGNSA.

The gene calls are TRBV6-6 and TRBJ1-4; 7 bases map to TRBD1. V trimming: 4 bases; J trimming: 8 bases; junction bases outside the gene matches: 7. CDR1 is MNHNY and CDR2 is SVGAGI in the germline V gene (reference sequence). The CDR3 is made up of 14 amino acids. The CDR3 DNA is TGTGCCAGCAGTTCCCTTCAGGGGGACGAAAAACTGTTTTTT. This codes for CASSSLQGDEKLFF.

The chain joins TRBV7-8 to TRBJ2-1; possibly TRBD2 for D (6 bases). This CDR3 has 15 amino acids. V was shortened by 1 base and J by 7 bases, with 14 bases between the two germline ends. The V gene's germline CDR1 is SGHVS and CDR2 FQNEAQ. This CDR3 is CASSLGGSRGNEQFF. CDR3 DNA sequence: TGTGCCAGCAGCTTAGGGGGTTCCCGGGGGAATGAGCAGTTCTTC.

The chain links TRBV6-6 to TRBJ1-5; D gene ambiguous. The germline V and J ends were trimmed by 2 bases and 4 bases, with 15 bases remaining between them. CDR1 MNHNY and CDR2 SVGAGI come from the germline V gene (reference sequence). This CDR3 spans 16 amino acids. CDR3 sequence: CASSYTQFGRNQPQHF. The CDR3 nucleotides are TGTGCCAGCAGTTACACACAGTTCGGGAGAAATCAGCCCCAGCATTTT.

This clonotype was detected only a few times. This chain connects TRBV30 to TRBJ2-7, with D perhaps matching TRBD2 (5 bases). The CDR3 consists of 13 residues. V was clipped by 0 bases and J by 3 bases, with 9 bases between them. Germline loops: CDR1 GTSNPN, CDR2 SVGIG (reference sequence). The CDR3 DNA follows: TGTGCCTGGAGTGTAGGACTTAACTACGAGCAGTACTTC. Amino acids: CAWSVGLNYEQYF. The whole variable domain, remainder taken from reference TRBV30 and TRBJ2-7, is SQTIHQWPATLVQPVGSPLSLECTVEGTSNPNLYWYRQAAGRGLQLLFYSVGIGQISSEVPQNLSASRPQDRQFILSSKKLLLSDSGFYLCAWSVGLNYEQYFGPGTRLTVT.

The V and J genes are TRBV12-3 or TRBV12-4 and TRBJ1-5; D remains unclear. The ends were cut back, 3 bases at V and 6 bases at J, with 6 bases in the middle. CDR3 length: 12 amino acids. CDR3 residues: CASSFWAQPQHF. CDR3 nucleotide sequence: TGTGCCAGCAGTTTCTGGGCTCAGCCCCAGCATTTT.

Many counts were recorded for this clonotype. V usage is TRBV12-3 or TRBV12-4 and J usage is TRBJ2-7; D call uncertain. This CDR3 comprises 12 residues. Trimming shortened V by 3 bases and J by 4 bases, and 7 bases separated the two germline ends. The CDR3 loop reads CASSFGMYEQYF. The CDR3 region has the DNA TGTGCCAGCAGTTTTGGGATGTACGAGCAGTACTTC.

Turning to this clonotype: Just one base apart from a much larger clone, this may be a read error. This chain joins TRBV28 and TRBJ2-7, with D perhaps matching TRBD2 (6 bases). Trimming took 8 bases from V and 7 from J, leaving 21 bases between them. Germline V gene sequence: CDR1 MDHEN, CDR2 SYDVKM. This CDR3 has 14 residues. CDR3: CASQIRGNYNEQYF. CDR3 nucleotides: TGTGCCAGCCAGATTCGGGGGAACTACAATGAGCAGTACTTC.

V gene TRBV6-1 combines with J gene TRBJ2-7, with 7 bases fitting TRBD1. CDR3 size: 13 residues. V trimming: 6 bases; J trimming: 2 bases; junction bases outside the gene matches: 4. CDR1 is MNHNS, CDR2 SASEGT, per germline. CDR3 nucleotides: TGTGCCAGCAGAGGCAGGGGGACCTACGAGCAGTACTTC. As protein: CASRGRGTYEQYF.

This sequence joins TRBV7-9 and TRBJ1-6; 9 nucleotides agree with TRBD1. The germline gives CDR1 SEHNR, CDR2 FQNEAQ (reference sequence). The CDR3 runs 15 residues. V shed 4 bases and J 7 bases; nucleotides not matched to a gene: 5. Here the CDR3 reads CASSSHRGPNSPLHF. The DNA of the CDR3 is TGTGCCAGCAGCTCGCACAGGGGGCCCAATTCACCCCTCCACTTT.

This clonotype was seen more than once but under ten times. The chain uses TRBV20-1 and TRBJ2-5, with 8 nucleotides matching TRBD1. The end of the DNA aligns better with TRBJ2-7, so the J call may be wrong. The germline V gene has CDR1 DFQATT and CDR2 SNEGSKA (reference sequence). This CDR3 comprises 15 residues. The CDR3 protein is CSAPTRDRPGDEQYF. CDR3 nucleotides: TGCAGTGCCCCTACACGGGACAGGCCGGGGGACGAGCAGTACTTC.

The J gene is TRBJ1-5, the V gene TRBV7-4; D may be TRBD1 (5 bases). The CDR3 extends over 16 amino acids. The V end was cut by 5 bases, the J end by 2 bases, with 16 bases between. The germline gives CDR1 SGHVT, CDR2 SQSDAQ. The DNA of the CDR3 is TGTGCCAGCAGCACTGGGAGGGACCTGGGCAATCAGCCCCAGCATTTT. Protein: CASSTGRDLGNQPQHF.

This clonotype occurred a few times. The rearrangement links TRBV6-1 to TRBJ2-7, with a tentative D call TRBD2 (6 bases). The CDR3 length is 16 residues. Between the trimmed V and J ends, which lost 0 bases and 2 bases, there was a span of 14 bases. Germline CDR1 MNHNS, CDR2 SASEGT. The CDR3 sequence: CASSEAGSGSPYEQYF. CDR3 DNA sequence: TGTGCCAGCAGTGAAGCCGGGAGTGGATCCCCCTACGAGCAGTACTTC.

This clonotype was counted a few times. The V gene is TRBV5-1, the J gene TRBJ2-1; D may match TRBD1 or TRBD2 (5 bases each). V dropped 4 bases and J dropped 3 bases, with 14 bases sitting between them. In germline, CDR1 is SGHRS, CDR2 YFSETQ. The CDR3 is made up of 15 amino acids. The CDR3 region is CASSPRDHYYNEQFF. CDR3 bases: TGCGCCAGCAGCCCACGGGACCACTACTACAATGAGCAGTTCTTC.

This clonotype was detected only a few times. V usage is TRBV12-3 or TRBV12-4 and J usage is TRBJ1-1, with D unclear. This CDR3 has 13 residues. Trimming removed 2 bases at V and 4 bases at J, with 8 bases between. CDR3 region: CASSLTDFTEAFF. The CDR3 nucleotides are TGTGCCAGCAGTTTAACCGACTTCACTGAAGCTTTCTTT.

Notes on this clonotype: This may come from a read error, since a much larger clone is one base off. The chain joins TRBV28 to TRBJ2-5, with D unresolved. CDR1 MDHEN and CDR2 SYDVKM come from the germline V gene. The CDR3 has 12 amino acids. CDR3 sequence reads: CASSSFQETRYF. DNA for the CDR3: TGTGCCAGCAGTTCTTTTCAAGAGACCCGGTACTTC.

Only a few counts were recorded for this clonotype. The J gene is TRBJ2-5, the V gene TRBV4-2; unclear D gene. Trimming cost V 0 bases and J 9 bases, with 17 bases left between them. The CDR3 consists of 15 residues. CDR1 and CDR2 from the germline V gene are LGHNA and YNFKEQ. The CDR3 loop is CASSQDRTVEMSQYF. Written as DNA, the CDR3 is TGTGCCAGCAGCCAAGATCGGACCGTTGAAATGTCCCAGTACTTC.

This clonotype was detected a few times. The V gene is TRBV28, the J gene TRBJ2-1; 11 nucleotides align to TRBD2. The CDR3 covers 12 residues. V was pared by 5 bases and J by 14 bases, with 5 bases of the junction left unmatched. From germline, CDR1 is MDHEN and CDR2 SYDVKM. The DNA for the CDR3 is TGTGCCAGCAGTCTACTAGCGGGGGAGGAGTTCTTC. This gives the protein CASSLLAGEEFF.

In its sample, this clonotype was seen many times. The chain has TRBV7-2 and TRBJ1-2, with a possible D match to TRBD1 (5 bases). CDR1 and CDR2 from the germline V gene are SGHTA and FQGNSA. CDR3 length equals 16 residues. V was cut by 2 bases and J by 2 bases, with 15 bases left in between. CDR3 in amino acids: CASSLSFRDANYGYTF. In DNA form, the CDR3 reads TGTGCCAGCAGCTTATCGTTTAGGGACGCAAACTATGGCTACACCTTC. Variable domain in full (rest from reference TRBV7-2 and TRBJ1-2): GAGVSQSPSNKVTEKGKDVELRCDPISGHTALYWYRQSLGQGLEFLIYFQGNSAPDKSGLPSDRFSAERTGGSVSTLTIQRTQQEDSAVYLCASSLSFRDANYGYTFGSGTRLTVV.